Shown below are 30 T cell receptor beta chains from a single sample sequenced in a study of identical twins. One entry per CDR3 protein, called by TCRdb with MiXCR from the 5' RACE reads. The sample lists roughly 1,500,000 distinct CDR3 sequences, about 31% occurring once. Sequenced sample: cord blood. The receptors originated from a newborn girl in good health.

This chain uses TRBV20-1 with TRBJ2-3; D remains unclear. The CDR3 has 14 amino acids. The germline gives CDR1 DFQATT, CDR2 SNEGSKA (reference sequence). V was trimmed by 0 bases and J by 0 bases, leaving 7 bases between them. This CDR3 reads CSARDALSTDTQYF. CDR3 DNA sequence: TGCAGTGCTAGAGATGCCCTAAGCACAGATACGCAGTATTTT.

This chain joins TRBV4-1 and TRBJ2-1; D remains unclear. The CDR3 consists of 18 residues. Between the trimmed V and J ends, which lost 2 bases and 3 bases, there was a span of 20 bases. CDR1 MGHRA and CDR2 YSYEKL come from the germline V gene. The CDR3 DNA follows: TGCGCCAGCAGCCAAAGCCAAGCCGGACCAGCCGTCTACAATGAGCAGTTCTTC. Encoded protein: CASSQSQAGPAVYNEQFF.

The chain couples TRBV12-3 or TRBV12-4 to TRBJ2-6, with TRBD1 matching over 8 bases. Losses at the gene ends were 5 bases for V and 0 bases for J; bases not matched to a gene: 9. There are 18 residues in the CDR3. The CDR3 nucleotides read TGTGCCAGCAGTGGGCAGACAGGGGATCCCTCTGGGGCCAACGTCCTGACTTTC. Translated, it gives CASSGQTGDPSGANVLTF.

This clonotype was observed a handful of times. CDR3 loop: CASSPRTGTMETQYF. The CDR3 coding sequence is TGTGCCAGCAGCCCCCGGACAGGGACAATGGAGACCCAGTACTTC. V usage is TRBV3-1 and J usage is TRBJ2-7, with 8 nucleotides matching TRBD1. The J call may be faulty, since TRBJ2-5 better matches the DNA end. The germline CDR1 and CDR2 sequences are LGHDT and YNNKEL (reference sequence). The CDR3 extends over 15 amino acids.

The rearrangement joins TRBV28 to TRBJ2-7, with 9 bases identical to TRBD2. Germline trimming cut 8 bases from V and 1 base from J; bases unmatched to any gene: 6. Germline CDR1 is MDHEN and CDR2 is SYDVKM. This CDR3 is 14 amino acids long. CDR3 protein: CASAGLADSYEQYF. As DNA, the CDR3 is TGTGCCAGCGCGGGACTAGCAGATTCCTACGAGCAGTACTTC.

This clonotype has a count of ten or more. This sequence joins TRBV12-3 or TRBV12-4 and TRBJ1-4; D is perhaps TRBD1 (6 bases). Trimming took off 5 bases at V and 0 bases at J, with 10 bases between the two ends. The CDR3 is made up of 15 amino acids. Here the CDR3 reads CASSPGTTTNEKLFF. The CDR3 nucleotides read TGTGCCAGCAGTCCTGGGACAACAACTAATGAAAAACTGTTTTTT.

The chain carries TRBV10-3 and TRBJ2-1; D gene unclear. The CDR3 covers 14 residues. Germline values: CDR1 ENHRY, CDR2 SYGVKD. The V end was cut by 0 bases, the J end by 8 bases, with 11 bases between. The CDR3 DNA is TGTGCCATCAGTGAGTCTAGCAAAAAGGATGAGCAGTTCTTC. It codes for CAISESSKKDEQFF.

The chain joins TRBV6-5 to TRBJ2-7; 11 positions match TRBD2. Unmatched junction bases numbered 13, after V lost 5 bases and J lost 7 bases. There are 16 residues in the CDR3. Germline V CDR1 and CDR2: MNHEY, SVGAGI. This CDR3 is CASSPPLAGAHNEQYF. The CDR3 bases are TGTGCCAGCAGTCCTCCACTAGCGGGAGCTCACAATGAGCAGTACTTC.

This chain connects TRBV9 to TRBJ2-2; the match to TRBD1 covers 7 bases. The V segment lost 5 bases and the J segment 1 base; nucleotides outside the gene matches: 5. Germline V gene data show CDR1 as SGDLS and CDR2 as YYNGEE. The CDR3 loop spans 15 amino acids. DNA for the CDR3: TGTGCCAGCAGGCCCGGGACAGAGAACACCGGGGAGCTGTTTTTT. This sequence encodes CASRPGTENTGELFF.

The CDR3: CASIGTSGSPTDTQYF. The DNA of the CDR3 is TGTGCCAGCATAGGGACTAGCGGGAGCCCTACAGATACGCAGTATTTT. This rearrangement joins TRBV6-5 to TRBJ2-3, with TRBD2 matching 14 bases. Trimming removed 7 bases from V and 3 bases from J; junction bases left unmatched: 6. The CDR3 runs to 16 residues. From germline, CDR1 is MNHEY and CDR2 SVGAGI.

This clonotype was counted only a few times. The V and J genes are TRBV7-2 and TRBJ1-2, with 8 bases matching TRBD1. CDR1 SGHTA and CDR2 FQGNSA come from the germline V gene. This CDR3 region has 16 residues. V shed 1 base, J shed 0 bases, and the junction held 4 bases outside the gene matches. CDR3 residues: CASSLVAGGANYGYTF. The CDR3 nucleotides are TGTGCCAGCAGCTTAGTTGCAGGGGGCGCTAACTATGGCTACACCTTC. Full variable domain (missing parts from reference TRBV7-2 and TRBJ1-2): GAGVSQSPSNKVTEKGKDVELRCDPISGHTALYWYRQSLGQGLEFLIYFQGNSAPDKSGLPSDRFSAERTGGSVSTLTIQRTQQEDSAVYLCASSLVAGGANYGYTFGSGTRLTVV.

The chain uses TRBV30 and TRBJ2-2; unclear D gene. The germline V gene has CDR1 GTSNPN and CDR2 SVGIG (reference sequence). V was clipped by 0 bases and J by 7 bases, with 6 bases between them. The CDR3 runs 12 residues. The CDR3 sequence: CAWSVVGGELFF. DNA for the CDR3: TGTGCCTGGAGTGTAGTGGGCGGGGAGCTGTTTTTT.

This chain uses TRBV7-2 with TRBJ1-1, with D perhaps TRBD1 (6 bases). This CDR3 comprises 16 residues. Looked up from germline, CDR1 is SGHTA and CDR2 is FQGNSA. The V end was cut by 6 bases, the J end by 0 bases, with 17 bases between. The CDR3 region is CASRQSGTIMNTEAFF. The CDR3 DNA sequence: TGTGCCAGCAGGCAATCCGGGACAATTATGAACACTGAAGCTTTCTTT. Full variable domain (rest looked up from reference TRBV7-2 and TRBJ1-1): GAGVSQSPSNKVTEKGKDVELRCDPISGHTALYWYRQSLGQGLEFLIYFQGNSAPDKSGLPSDRFSAERTGGSVSTLTIQRTQQEDSAVYLCASRQSGTIMNTEAFFGQGTRLTVV.

CDR3 sequence (DNA): TGCGCCAGCAGCTTAGTGGAGGGACAATATGGGCAGTTCTTC. This translates into CASSLVEGQYGQFF. The V and J genes are TRBV5-1 and TRBJ2-1; D possibly matches TRBD1 or TRBD2 (6 bases each). Per the germline V gene, CDR1 is SGHRS and CDR2 is YFSETQ. V dropped 2 bases and J dropped 12 bases, with 18 bases sitting between them. The CDR3 has 14 amino acids.

This clonotype occurred a few times. The J gene is TRBJ2-7, the V gene TRBV20-1; 12 bases align to TRBD2. V trimming: 0 bases; J trimming: 4 bases; junction bases outside the gene matches: 7. Looked up from germline, CDR1 is DFQATT and CDR2 is SNEGSKA (reference sequence). CDR3 length: 16 residues. CDR3 loop: CSARDPSGRARYEQYF. The CDR3 DNA sequence: TGCAGTGCTAGAGATCCTAGCGGGAGGGCCAGGTACGAGCAGTACTTC.

In its sample, this clonotype was seen a few times. This chain connects TRBV20-1 to TRBJ1-1; tentatively, D is TRBD1 (5 bases). V gave up 0 bases and J gave up 3 bases, with 8 bases separating them. The CDR3 runs to 13 residues. In germline, CDR1 is DFQATT, CDR2 SNEGSKA (reference sequence). CDR3 nucleotides: TGCAGTGCTAGAGATTTGGGGGACACTGAAGCTTTCTTT. Encoded protein: CSARDLGDTEAFF.

This clonotype was seen a few times. This chain links TRBV29-1 with TRBJ2-7; 7 nucleotides agree with TRBD2. The CDR3 is made up of 13 amino acids. CDR1 is SQVTM and CDR2 is ANQGSEA in the germline V gene. V was pared by 4 bases and J by 5 bases, with 8 bases of the junction left unmatched. CDR3 coding DNA: TGCAGCGTTGGAGGACTAGTGATCCACGAGCAGTACTTC. It is translated as CSVGGLVIHEQYF.

On this clonotype itself: A much larger clone lies one base from this, so it may be a read error. The CDR3 does not close with the conserved phenylalanine or tryptophan, likely indicating a read error. The V and J genes are TRBV29-1 and TRBJ2-1; no clear D gene. The V and J ends lost 4 bases and 3 bases respectively, with 4 bases between them. This CDR3 comprises 11 residues. In germline, CDR1 is SQVTM, CDR2 ANQGSEA. The CDR3, as DNA: TGCAGCGTTGGAGACTACAATGAGCAGTTCTTA. Its protein product is CSVGDYNEQFL.

The V gene is TRBV6-6, the J gene TRBJ1-4; no clear D gene. V lost 4 bases and J 7 bases, leaving 10 bases between the germline ends. The CDR3 extends over 13 amino acids. Germline CDR1 is MNHNY and CDR2 is SVGAGI (reference sequence). The CDR3 here is CASSLRPVEKLFF. The CDR3 nucleotides read TGTGCCAGCAGTTTAAGGCCGGTTGAAAAACTGTTTTTT.

V is TRBV5-1 and J is TRBJ2-2; D not resolved. V was cut by 0 bases and J by 0 bases, with 6 bases left in between. This CDR3 contains 15 residues. Germline loops: CDR1 SGHRS, CDR2 YFSETQ. The CDR3 protein is CASSLDPTNTGELFF. DNA of the CDR3: TGCGCCAGCAGCTTGGACCCCACGAACACCGGGGAGCTGTTTTTT.

The table lists this clonotype with a few counts. This sequence joins TRBV20-1 and TRBJ1-1, with no clear D. The CDR3 has 13 amino acids. Germline assignment: CDR1 DFQATT and CDR2 SNEGSKA (reference sequence). V was pared by 0 bases and J by 4 bases, with 9 bases between. The CDR3 protein is CSAREGWSTEAFF. In nucleotides, the CDR3 is TGCAGTGCTAGAGAGGGCTGGAGCACTGAAGCTTTCTTT.

The chain carries TRBV7-2 and TRBJ2-2, with D possibly TRBD2 on 6 matching bases. Germline CDR1 and CDR2: SGHTA and FQGNSA. The CDR3 covers 15 residues. The V gene lost 4 bases and the J gene lost 6 bases, with 15 bases spanning the gap. The CDR3 loop is CASSSTGLSAGELFF. DNA of the CDR3: TGTGCCAGCAGCTCAACGGGACTCTCGGCCGGGGAGCTGTTTTTT.

The chain employs TRBV25-1 and TRBJ2-7; the match to TRBD2 covers 9 bases. The junction had 3 bases not matched to a gene; V was cut back by 0 bases and J by 0 bases. This CDR3 has 16 residues. Per the germline V gene, CDR1 is MGHDK and CDR2 is SYGVNS. CDR3 bases: TGTGCCAGCAGTGAATATGGTAGCGGGAGCTCCTACGAGCAGTACTTC. This gives the protein CASSEYGSGSSYEQYF.

In its sample, this clonotype was seen once. This may come from a read error, since a much larger clone is one base off. The chain is built from TRBV10-3 and TRBJ2-3; the D gene is possibly TRBD1 (7 bases). V was shortened by 7 bases and J by 4 bases, with 12 bases between the two germline ends. Germline lookup yields CDR1 ENHRY and CDR2 SYGVKD. The CDR3 is 13 amino acids. The CDR3: CAIKQGGPDTQYF. The CDR3 nucleotides read TGTGCCATCAAGCAGGGGGGCCCAGATACGCAGTATTTT.

This chain uses TRBV5-1 with TRBJ1-2; the D gene is possibly TRBD1 (6 bases). The CDR3 sequence is 15 residues long. Trimming shortened V by 0 bases and J by 4 bases, and 13 bases separated the two germline ends. Germline values: CDR1 SGHRS, CDR2 YFSETQ. DNA for the CDR3: TGCGCCAGCAGCTTGGATCCAGGGGTTACCTATGGCTACACCTTC. Translating gives CASSLDPGVTYGYTF.

In its sample, this clonotype was seen a few times. At one of its ends the junction is not consistent with the germline gene, which may arise from a read error. The chain recombines TRBV9 with TRBJ2-1, with D perhaps matching TRBD2 (6 bases). CDR3 length: 15 amino acids. Per germline, CDR1 SGDLS and CDR2 YYNGEE. The CDR3 sequence is CASSVVSSAYNGQFF. In DNA form, the CDR3 reads TGTGCCAGCAGCGTAGTGTCTAGCGCATACAATGGGCAGTTCTTC.

The V gene is TRBV7-2, the J gene TRBJ2-7; 13 nucleotides line up with TRBD2. V shed 5 bases and J 6 bases; nucleotides not matched to a gene: 10. CDR3 length: 16 amino acids. The germline gives CDR1 SGHTA, CDR2 FQGNSA. In nucleotides, the CDR3 is TGTGCCAGCAGCATAACTAGCGGGAGGGCTTTCGGCGAGCAGTACTTC. Translating it yields CASSITSGRAFGEQYF.

The table lists this clonotype with many counts. V usage is TRBV10-3 and J usage is TRBJ1-2; D possibly corresponds to TRBD1 (6 bases). CDR3 length equals 13 residues. V was pared by 6 bases and J by 3 bases, with 11 bases between. Germline assignment: CDR1 ENHRY and CDR2 SYGVKD. This CDR3 reads CAIRATGDYGYTF. CDR3 sequence (DNA): TGTGCCATCAGGGCGACAGGCGACTATGGCTACACCTTC.

This chain joins TRBV4-1 and TRBJ2-4; the D gene could be TRBD1 or TRBD2 (5 bases each). The CDR3 is made up of 18 amino acids. Trimming took off 3 bases at V and 0 bases at J, with 18 bases between the two ends. The germline CDR1 and CDR2 sequences are MGHRA and YSYEKL. DNA for the CDR3: TGCGCCAGCAGCCACTCCACCAAGGGGAGTCTAGCCAAAAACATTCAGTACTTC. Encoded protein: CASSHSTKGSLAKNIQYF.

The rearrangement uses TRBV18 and TRBJ2-1; no reliable D call. V was cut by 3 bases and J by 8 bases, with 11 bases left in between. CDR1 is KGHSH and CDR2 is LQKENI in the germline V gene. The CDR3 runs to 13 residues. CDR3 DNA: TGTGCCAGCTCACCTACGCAGGTCCATGAGCAGTTCTTC. This gives the protein CASSPTQVHEQFF.